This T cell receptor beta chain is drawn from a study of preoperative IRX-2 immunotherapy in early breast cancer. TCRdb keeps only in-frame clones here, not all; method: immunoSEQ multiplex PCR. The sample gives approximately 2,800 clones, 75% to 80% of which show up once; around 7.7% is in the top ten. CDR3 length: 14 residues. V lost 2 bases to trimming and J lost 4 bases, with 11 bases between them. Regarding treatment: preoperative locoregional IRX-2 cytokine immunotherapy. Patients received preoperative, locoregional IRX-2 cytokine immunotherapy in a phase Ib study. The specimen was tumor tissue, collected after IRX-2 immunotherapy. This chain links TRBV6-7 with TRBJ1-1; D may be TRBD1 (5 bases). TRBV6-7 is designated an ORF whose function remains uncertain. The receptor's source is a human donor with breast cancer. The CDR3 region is CASSYPAGGTEAFF. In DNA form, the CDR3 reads TGTGCCAGCAGTTACCCGGCGGGGGGCACTGAAGCTTTCTTT.